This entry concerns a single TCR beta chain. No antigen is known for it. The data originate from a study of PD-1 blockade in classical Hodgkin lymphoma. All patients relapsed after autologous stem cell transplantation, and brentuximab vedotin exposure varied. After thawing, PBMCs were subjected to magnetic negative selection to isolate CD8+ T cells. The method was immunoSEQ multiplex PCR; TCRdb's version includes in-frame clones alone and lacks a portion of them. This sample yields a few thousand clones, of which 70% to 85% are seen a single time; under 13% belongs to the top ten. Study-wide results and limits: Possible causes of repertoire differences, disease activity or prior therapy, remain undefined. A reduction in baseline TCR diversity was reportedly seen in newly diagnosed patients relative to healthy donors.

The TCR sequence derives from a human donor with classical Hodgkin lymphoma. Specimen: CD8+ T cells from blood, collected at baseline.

The CDR3 sequence: CASSQDKNPQAGELFF. DNA for the CDR3: TGCGCCAGCAGCCAAGATAAGAACCCCCAGGCCGGGGAGCTGTTTTTT. This chain links TRBV4-3 with TRBJ2-2; unclear D gene. Trimming left V 0 bases short and J 6 bases short, with 14 bases between. In germline, CDR1 is LGHNA, CDR2 YSLEER. CDR3 length equals 16 residues.